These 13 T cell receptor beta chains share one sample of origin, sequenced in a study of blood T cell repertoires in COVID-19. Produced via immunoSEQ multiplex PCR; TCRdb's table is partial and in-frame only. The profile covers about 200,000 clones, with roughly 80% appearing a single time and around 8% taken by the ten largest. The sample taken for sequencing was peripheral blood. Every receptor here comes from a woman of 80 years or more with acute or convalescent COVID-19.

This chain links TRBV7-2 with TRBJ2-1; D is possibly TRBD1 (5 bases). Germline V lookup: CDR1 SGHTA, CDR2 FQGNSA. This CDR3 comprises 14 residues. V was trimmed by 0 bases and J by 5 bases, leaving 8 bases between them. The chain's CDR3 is CASSLAWGNNEQFF. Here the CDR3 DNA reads TGTGCCAGCAGCTTAGCTTGGGGCAACAATGAGCAGTTCTTC.

The CDR3 is CASSSNERPQHF. The CDR3 nucleotides are TGTGCCAGCAGCTCCAATGAGAGGCCCCAGCATTTT. The rearrangement uses TRBV7-9 and TRBJ1-5; D gene uncertain. CDR1 is SEHNR, CDR2 FQNEAQ, per germline (reference sequence). CDR3 length equals 12 residues. V was trimmed by 4 bases and J by 9 bases, leaving 10 bases between them. The full variable domain, in which reference TRBV7-9 and TRBJ1-5 provide the parts outside the CDR3, is DTGVSQNPRHKITKRGQNVTFRCDPISEHNRLYWYRQTLGQGPEFLTYFQNEAQLEKSRLLSDRFSAERPKGSFSTLEIQRTEQGDSAMYLCASSSNERPQHFGDGTRLSIL.

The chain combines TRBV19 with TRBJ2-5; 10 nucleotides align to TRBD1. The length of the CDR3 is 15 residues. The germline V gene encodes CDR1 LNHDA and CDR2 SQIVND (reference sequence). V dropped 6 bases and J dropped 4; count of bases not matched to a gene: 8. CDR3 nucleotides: TGTGCCAGTAGCTTAAGGGACAGGGGTACAGAGACCCAGTACTTC. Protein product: CASSLRDRGTETQYF.

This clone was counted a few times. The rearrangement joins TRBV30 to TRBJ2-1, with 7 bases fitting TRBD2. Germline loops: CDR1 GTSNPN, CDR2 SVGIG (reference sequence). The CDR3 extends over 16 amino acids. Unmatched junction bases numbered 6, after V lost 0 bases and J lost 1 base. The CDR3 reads CAWSVLAGASYNEQFF. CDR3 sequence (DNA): TGTGCCTGGAGTGTTTTAGCGGGTGCTTCCTACAATGAGCAGTTCTTC.

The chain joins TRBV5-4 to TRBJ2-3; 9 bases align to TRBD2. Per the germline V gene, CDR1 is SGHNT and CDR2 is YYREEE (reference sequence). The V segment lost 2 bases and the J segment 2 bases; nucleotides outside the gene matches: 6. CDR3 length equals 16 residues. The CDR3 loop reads CASSLGTSPFTDTQYF. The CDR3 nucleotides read TGTGCCAGCAGCTTAGGGACTAGCCCCTTCACAGATACGCAGTATTTT.

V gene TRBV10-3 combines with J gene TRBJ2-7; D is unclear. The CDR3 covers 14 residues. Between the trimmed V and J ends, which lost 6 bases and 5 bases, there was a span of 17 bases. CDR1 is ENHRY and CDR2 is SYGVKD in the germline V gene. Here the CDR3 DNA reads TGTGCCATCAGCCCATCTATAGATACCCACGAGCAGTACTTC. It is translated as CAISPSIDTHEQYF.

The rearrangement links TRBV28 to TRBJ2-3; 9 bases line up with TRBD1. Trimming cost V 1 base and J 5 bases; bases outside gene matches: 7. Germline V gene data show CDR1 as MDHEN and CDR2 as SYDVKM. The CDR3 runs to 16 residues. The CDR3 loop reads CASSLYTGQGRDTQYF. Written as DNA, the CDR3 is TGTGCCAGCAGTTTATATACAGGACAGGGGAGAGATACGCAGTATTTT. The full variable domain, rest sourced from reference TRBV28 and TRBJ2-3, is DVKVTQSSRYLVKRTGEKVFLECVQDMDHENMFWYRQDPGLGLRLIYFSYDVKMKEKGDIPEGYSVSREKKERFSLILESASTNQTSMYLCASSLYTGQGRDTQYFGPGTRLTVL.

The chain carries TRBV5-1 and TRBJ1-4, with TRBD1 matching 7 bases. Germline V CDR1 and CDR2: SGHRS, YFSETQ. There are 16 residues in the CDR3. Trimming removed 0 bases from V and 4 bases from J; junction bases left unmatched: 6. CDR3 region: CASSLDPGQVNEKLFF. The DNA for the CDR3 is TGCGCCAGCAGCTTGGATCCAGGACAGGTTAATGAAAAACTGTTTTTT.

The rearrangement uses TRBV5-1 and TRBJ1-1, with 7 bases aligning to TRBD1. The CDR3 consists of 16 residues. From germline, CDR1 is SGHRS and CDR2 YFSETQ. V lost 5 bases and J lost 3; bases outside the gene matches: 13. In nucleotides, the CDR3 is TGCGCCAGCAGGTTTGCCTCCGGGACAGCGGACACTGAAGCTTTCTTT. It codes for CASRFASGTADTEAFF.

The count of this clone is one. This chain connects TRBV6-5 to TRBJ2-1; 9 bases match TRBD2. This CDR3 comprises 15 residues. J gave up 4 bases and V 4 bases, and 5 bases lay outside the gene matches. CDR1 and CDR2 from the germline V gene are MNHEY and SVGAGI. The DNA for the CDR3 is TGTGCCAGCAGTTCCAGCGGGGGGATTTACAATGAGCAGTTCTTC. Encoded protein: CASSSSGGIYNEQFF.

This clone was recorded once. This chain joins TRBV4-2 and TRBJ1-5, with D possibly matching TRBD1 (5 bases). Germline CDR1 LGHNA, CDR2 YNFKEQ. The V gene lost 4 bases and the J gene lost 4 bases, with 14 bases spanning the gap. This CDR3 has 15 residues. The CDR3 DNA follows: TGTGCCAGCAGCCCGACGGCGGGGCCTAATCAGCCCCAGCATTTT. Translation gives CASSPTAGPNQPQHF.

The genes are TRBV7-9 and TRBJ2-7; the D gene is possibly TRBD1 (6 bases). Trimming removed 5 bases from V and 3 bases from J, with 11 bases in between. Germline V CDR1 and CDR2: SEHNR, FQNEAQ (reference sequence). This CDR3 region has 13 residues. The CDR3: CASSRQVSYEQYF. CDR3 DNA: TGTGCCAGCAGCCGACAGGTTAGCTACGAGCAGTACTTC.

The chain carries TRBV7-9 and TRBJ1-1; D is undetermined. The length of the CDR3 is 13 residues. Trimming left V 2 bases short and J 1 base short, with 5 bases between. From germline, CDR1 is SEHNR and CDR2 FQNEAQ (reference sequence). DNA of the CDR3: TGTGCCAGCAGCTTACTGCGGAACACTGAAGCTTTCTTT. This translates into CASSLLRNTEAFF.